Listed below are T cell receptor beta chains from one sample, sequenced in a study of blood T cell repertoires in COVID-19. Here immunoSEQ multiplex PCR was the method, and the copy in TCRdb shows in-frame clones only, minus some. This sample yields some 130,000 clones, of which around 86% are seen a single time; about an eighth belongs to the top ten. Sequenced input: peripheral blood. The receptors come from a woman aged 65 to 85 with COVID-19, enrolled during active disease. Each CDR3 is given with its conserved first and last residue. A D gene is named only where the DNA matches it firmly. A clone size is listed for some rows: how often the clone was seen (once, few, many), or a class if it is expanded.

TRBD2 14 TRBJ2-3 . TRBV7-3 CASSLGTSPDTQYF TGTGCCAGCAGCTTAGGGACTAGCCCAGATACGCAGTATTTT
TRBD2 15 TRBJ2-5 . TRBV5-4 CASSLVPSGGETQYF TGTGCCAGCAGCTTGGTCCCTAGCGGGGGAGAGACCCAGTACTTC
. 14 TRBJ1-6 . TRBV7-8 CASSFGTLNSPLHF TGTGCCAGCAGCTTCGGGACACTTAATTCACCCCTCCACTTT
. 17 TRBJ2-7 once TRBV15 CATSRDGNQGKLYEQYF TGTGCCACCAGCAGAGATGGGAATCAGGGGAAGCTTTACGAGCAGTACTTC
TRBD1 14 TRBJ2-1 . TRBV7-9 CASSLKQGAAEQFF TGTGCCAGCAGCTTAAAACAGGGGGCAGCTGAGCAGTTCTTC
TRBD1 19 TRBJ1-6 . TRBV6-4 CASSDSRGFFGTGGSPLHF TGTGCCAGCAGTGACTCTCGGGGCTTTTTCGGGACAGGAGGATCACCCCTCCACTTT
. 13 TRBJ1-1 . TRBV5-1 CASRFFMNTEAFF TGCGCCAGCAGGTTTTTTATGAACACTGAAGCTTTCTTT
. 14 TRBJ1-1 . TRBV19 CASLHVEGGTEAFF TGTGCCAGTCTCCACGTTGAAGGGGGCACTGAAGCTTTCTTT
TRBD1 15 TRBJ1-1 . TRBV28 CASSSHQGANTEAFF TGTGCCAGCAGTTCCCATCAGGGGGCAAACACTGAAGCTTTCTTT
. 16 TRBJ2-5 . TRBV9 CASSVAIMEGQETQYF TGTGCCAGCAGCGTAGCTATTATGGAGGGCCAAGAGACCCAGTACTTC
. 13 TRBJ2-7 . TRBV19 CASSMSVDMGQYF TGTGCCAGTAGTATGTCGGTCGACATGGGGCAGTACTTC
TRBD2 15 TRBJ2-3 . TRBV5-1 CASSLVASGVDTQYF TGCGCCAGCAGCTTGGTGGCTAGCGGGGTGGATACGCAGTATTTT
TRBD1 13 TRBJ1-5 . TRBV10-3 CAIRGDRLQPQHF TGTGCCATCAGGGGGGACAGGCTTCAGCCCCAGCATTTT
. 14 TRBJ2-7 . TRBV6-6 CASSPPRRDYEQYF TGTGCCAGCAGCCCACCGCGCAGGGACTACGAGCAGTACTTC
. 12 TRBJ1-2 . TRBV10-2 CASSEPELAYTF TGCGCCAGCAGTGAGCCCGAATTAGCCTACACCTTC
. 15 TRBJ1-3 once TRBV9 CASSSAGKSGNTIYF TGTGCCAGCAGCTCGGCAGGGAAGTCTGGAAACACCATATATTTT
. 15 TRBJ2-1 . TRBV4-2 CASSQEGAGYNEQFF TGTGCCAGCAGCCAAGAAGGGGCGGGGTACAATGAGCAGTTCTTC
TRBD1 13 TRBJ2-5 . TRBV2 CASSSTGKETQYF TGTGCCAGCAGTTCGACAGGGAAAGAGACCCAGTACTTC
TRBD1 15 TRBJ2-1 . TRBV7-2 CASSLGGQGWNEQFF TGTGCCAGCAGCTTAGGTGGACAGGGGTGGAATGAGCAGTTCTTC
. 13 TRBJ1-1 . TRBV2 CASSWTVNTEAFF TGTGCCAGCAGCTGGACAGTGAACACTGAAGCTTTCTTT
. 13 TRBJ2-1 . TRBV19 CASSLGPYNEQFF TGTGCCAGTAGTCTGGGCCCCTACAATGAGCAGTTCTTC
. 15 TRBJ1-2 once TRBV4-1 CASSREAAVNYGYTF TGCGCCAGCAGCCGAGAAGCGGCAGTCAACTATGGCTACACCTTC
TRBD1 14 TRBJ1-2 . TRBV2 CASSDRQGYYGYTF TGTGCCAGCAGTGACCGACAGGGGTACTATGGCTACACCTTC
TRBD2 13 TRBJ2-2 . TRBV12-3/TRBV12-4 CASKGGSAGELFF TGTGCCAGCAAGGGAGGGTCGGCCGGGGAGCTGTTTTTT
TRBD2 16 TRBJ2-5 . TRBV7-2 CASRPRLAGGMETQYF TGTGCCAGCAGGCCAAGACTAGCGGGGGGGATGGAGACCCAGTACTTC
TRBD1 18 TRBJ1-6 . TRBV10-1 CASSEGQGIGSYNSPLHF TGCGCCAGCAGTGAGGGACAGGGGATAGGGTCCTATAATTCACCCCTCCACTTT
. 18 TRBJ2-5 . TRBV5-1 CASSLVARDYTLQETQYF TGCGCCAGCAGCTTGGTAGCGCGCGACTACACACTCCAAGAGACCCAGTACTTC
. 13 TRBJ1-1 once TRBV5-5 CASSLEAEGEAFF TGTGCCAGCAGCTTGGAGGCAGAGGGTGAAGCTTTCTTT